What follows describes a single T cell receptor (beta chain). Its target is not known. The sample comes from a study of post-analysis software for immune sequencing data. The CDR3 loop spans 18 amino acids. V dropped 5 bases and J dropped 2 bases, with 23 bases sitting between them. Study-wide findings and caveats: Controls had lower frequencies than patients of about 5 TRBV segments, which included TRBV5-6, TRBV5-1 and TRBV20-1.

Built from TCR beta cDNA, the libraries had unique molecular identifiers in them. TCRdb re-analysed the PCR reads in MiXCR, keeping a single row per CDR3 protein. The table lists approximately 770,000 distinct CDR3 sequences, roughly 46% of them singletons. Sequences were obtained from blood. V gene TRBV12-3 or TRBV12-4 combines with J gene TRBJ2-3, with D uncertain. The TCR sequence derives from a girl aged 5-17 years with multiple sclerosis. The CDR3 DNA sequence: TGTGCCAGCAGTCCTAGAGGTACCGACCGCGTCTACACAGATACGCAGTATTTT. Translated, it gives CASSPRGTDRVYTDTQYF.